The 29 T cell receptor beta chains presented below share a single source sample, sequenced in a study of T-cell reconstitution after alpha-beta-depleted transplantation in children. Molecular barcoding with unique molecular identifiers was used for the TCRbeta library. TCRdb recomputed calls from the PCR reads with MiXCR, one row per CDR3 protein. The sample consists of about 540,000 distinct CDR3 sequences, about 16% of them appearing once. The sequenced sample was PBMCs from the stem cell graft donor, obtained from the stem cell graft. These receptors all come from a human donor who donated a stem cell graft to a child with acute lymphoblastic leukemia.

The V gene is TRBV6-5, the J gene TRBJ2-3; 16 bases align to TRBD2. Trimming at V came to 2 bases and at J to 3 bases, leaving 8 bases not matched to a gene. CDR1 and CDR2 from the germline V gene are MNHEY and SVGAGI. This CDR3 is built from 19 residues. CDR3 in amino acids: CASSYGWGLAGGGTDTQYF. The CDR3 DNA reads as TGTGCCAGCAGTTACGGTTGGGGACTAGCGGGAGGGGGAACAGATACGCAGTATTTT.

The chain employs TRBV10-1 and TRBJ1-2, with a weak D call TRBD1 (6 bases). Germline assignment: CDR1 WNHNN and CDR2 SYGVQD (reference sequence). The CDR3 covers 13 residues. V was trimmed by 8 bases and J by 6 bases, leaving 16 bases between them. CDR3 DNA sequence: TGCGCCAGCGGGATTTGGGGGGCAGATGGCTACACCTTC. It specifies CASGIWGADGYTF.

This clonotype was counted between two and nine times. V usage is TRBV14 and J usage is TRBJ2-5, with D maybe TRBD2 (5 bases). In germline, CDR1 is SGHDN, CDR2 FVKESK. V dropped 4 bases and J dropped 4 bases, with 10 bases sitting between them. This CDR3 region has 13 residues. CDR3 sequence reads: CASSLWELETQYF. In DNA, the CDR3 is TGTGCCAGCAGCCTTTGGGAGCTAGAGACCCAGTACTTC.

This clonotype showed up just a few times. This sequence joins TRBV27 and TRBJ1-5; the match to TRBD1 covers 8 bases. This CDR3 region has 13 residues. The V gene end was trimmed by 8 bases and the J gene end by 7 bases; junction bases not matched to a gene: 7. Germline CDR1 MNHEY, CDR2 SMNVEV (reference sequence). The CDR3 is CASSPQGAQPQHF. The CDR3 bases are TGTGCCAGCTCACCCCAGGGGGCGCAGCCCCAGCATTTT.

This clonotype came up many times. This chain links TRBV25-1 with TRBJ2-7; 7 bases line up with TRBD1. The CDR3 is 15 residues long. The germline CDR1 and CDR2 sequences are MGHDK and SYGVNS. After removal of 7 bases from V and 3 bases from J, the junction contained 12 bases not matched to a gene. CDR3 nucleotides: TGTGCCAGCACGCAGCATGGGACAGCAGACTACGAGCAGTACTTC. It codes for CASTQHGTADYEQYF.

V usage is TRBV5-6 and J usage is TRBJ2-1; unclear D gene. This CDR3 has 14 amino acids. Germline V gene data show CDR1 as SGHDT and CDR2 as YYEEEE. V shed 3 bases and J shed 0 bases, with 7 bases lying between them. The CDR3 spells CASSSRYSYNEQFF. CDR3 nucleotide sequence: TGTGCCAGCAGCTCTAGGTACTCCTACAATGAGCAGTTCTTC.

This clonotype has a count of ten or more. CDR3 nucleotide sequence: TGTGCCAGCAGCACCGCCCTCTACGAGCAGTACTTC. It specifies CASSTALYEQYF. The gene calls are TRBV7-9 and TRBJ2-7; D is unresolved. The germline CDR1 and CDR2 sequences are SEHNR and FQNEAQ (reference sequence). CDR3 size: 12 residues. V lost 5 bases and J lost 3, with 8 bases in between.

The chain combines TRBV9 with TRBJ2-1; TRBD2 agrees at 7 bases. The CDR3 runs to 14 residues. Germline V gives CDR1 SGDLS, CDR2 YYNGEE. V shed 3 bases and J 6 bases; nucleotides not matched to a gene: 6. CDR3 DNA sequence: TGTGCCAGCAGCGACTCGACTAGCTCCAATGAGCAGTTCTTC. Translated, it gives CASSDSTSSNEQFF.

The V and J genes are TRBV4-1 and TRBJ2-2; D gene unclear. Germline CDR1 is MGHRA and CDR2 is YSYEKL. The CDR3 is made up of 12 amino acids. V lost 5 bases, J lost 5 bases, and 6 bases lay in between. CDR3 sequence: CASSTPTGELFF. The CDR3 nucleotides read TGCGCCAGCAGCACACCGACCGGGGAGCTGTTTTTT.

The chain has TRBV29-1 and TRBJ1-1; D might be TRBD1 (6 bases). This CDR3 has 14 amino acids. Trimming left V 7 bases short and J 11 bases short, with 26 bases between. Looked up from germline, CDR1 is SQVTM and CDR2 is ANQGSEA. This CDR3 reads CSATSSGGLGKAFF. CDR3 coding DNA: TGCAGCGCTACCTCCTCCGGGGGCTTGGGGAAGGCTTTCTTT.

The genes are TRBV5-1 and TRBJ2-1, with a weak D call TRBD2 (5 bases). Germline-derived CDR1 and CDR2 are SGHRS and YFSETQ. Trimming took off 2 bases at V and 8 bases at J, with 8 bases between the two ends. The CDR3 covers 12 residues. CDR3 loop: CASSFGGHEQFF. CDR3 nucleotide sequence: TGCGCCAGCAGCTTCGGCGGGCATGAGCAGTTCTTC.

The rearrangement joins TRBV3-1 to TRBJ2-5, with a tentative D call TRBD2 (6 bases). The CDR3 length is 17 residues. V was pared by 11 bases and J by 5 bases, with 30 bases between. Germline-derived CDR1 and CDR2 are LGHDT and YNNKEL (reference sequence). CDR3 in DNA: TGTGCCTGCTGCCAAGGAAGCACCGGGGGAGGAGCGGAGACCCAGTACTTC. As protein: CACCQGSTGGGAETQYF.

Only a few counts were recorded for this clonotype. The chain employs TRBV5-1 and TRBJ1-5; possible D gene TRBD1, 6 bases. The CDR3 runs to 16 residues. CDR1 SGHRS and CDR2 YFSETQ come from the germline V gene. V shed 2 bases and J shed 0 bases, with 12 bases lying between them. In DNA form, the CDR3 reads TGCGCCAGCAGCTTCCAGGGGCCCAATAGCAATCAGCCCCAGCATTTT. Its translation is CASSFQGPNSNQPQHF.

DNA for the CDR3: TGCGCCAGCAGCGTGACTAGCGGGAGCCTAGGCGAGCAGTACTTC. Protein sequence: CASSVTSGSLGEQYF. The chain links TRBV5-1 to TRBJ2-7; 12 bases are a match to TRBD2. This CDR3 spans 15 amino acids. Losses at the gene ends were 4 bases for V and 6 bases for J; bases not matched to a gene: 8. CDR1 is SGHRS, CDR2 YFSETQ, per germline. The full variable domain, with the rest looked up from reference TRBV5-1 and TRBJ2-7, is KAGVTQTPRYLIKTRGQQVTLSCSPISGHRSVSWYQQTPGQGLQFLFEYFSETQRNKGNFPGRFSGRQFSNSRSEMNVSTLELGDSALYLCASSVTSGSLGEQYFGPGTRLTVT.

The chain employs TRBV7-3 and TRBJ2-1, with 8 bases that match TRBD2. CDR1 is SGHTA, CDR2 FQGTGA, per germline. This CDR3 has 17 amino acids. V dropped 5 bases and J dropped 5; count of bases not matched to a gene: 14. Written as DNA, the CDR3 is TGTGCCAGCAGCCTGCCCCAGGGTGCGGGAGGCCACAATGAGCAGTTCTTC. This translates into CASSLPQGAGGHNEQFF.

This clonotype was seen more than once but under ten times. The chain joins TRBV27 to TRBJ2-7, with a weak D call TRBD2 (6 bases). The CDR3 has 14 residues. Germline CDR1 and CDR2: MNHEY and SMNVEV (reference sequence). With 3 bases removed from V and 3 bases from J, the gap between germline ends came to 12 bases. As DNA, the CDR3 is TGTGCCAGCAGTTTCTCCCTCGGGGGCTACGAGCAGTACTTC. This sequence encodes CASSFSLGGYEQYF.

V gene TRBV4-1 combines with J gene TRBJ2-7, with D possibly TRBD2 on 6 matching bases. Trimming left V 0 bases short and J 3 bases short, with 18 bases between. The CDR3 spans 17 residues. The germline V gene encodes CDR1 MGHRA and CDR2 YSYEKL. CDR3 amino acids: CASSQEYEGSGYYEQYF. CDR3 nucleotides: TGCGCCAGCAGCCAAGAATATGAGGGTAGCGGTTACTACGAGCAGTACTTC.

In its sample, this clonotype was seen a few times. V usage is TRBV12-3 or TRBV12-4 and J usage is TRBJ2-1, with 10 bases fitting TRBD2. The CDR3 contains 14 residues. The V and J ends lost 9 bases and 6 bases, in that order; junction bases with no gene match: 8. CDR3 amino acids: CASALAGAPNEQFF. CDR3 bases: TGTGCCAGTGCTCTAGCGGGAGCCCCCAATGAGCAGTTCTTC.

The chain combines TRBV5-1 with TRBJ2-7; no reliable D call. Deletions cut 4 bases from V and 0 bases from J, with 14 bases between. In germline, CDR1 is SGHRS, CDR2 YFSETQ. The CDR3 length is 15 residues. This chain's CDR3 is CASSALAESSYEQYF. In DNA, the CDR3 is TGCGCCAGCAGCGCCCTTGCGGAGAGCTCCTACGAGCAGTACTTC.

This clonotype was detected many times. CDR3: CASSFGEEENTEAFF. The CDR3 DNA follows: TGTGCCAGCAGCTTTGGGGAGGAGGAGAACACTGAAGCTTTCTTT. The chain is built from TRBV7-6 and TRBJ1-1; D remains ambiguous. V lost 3 bases and J 1 base, leaving 12 bases between the germline ends. There are 15 residues in the CDR3. Germline loops: CDR1 SGHVS, CDR2 FNYEAQ.

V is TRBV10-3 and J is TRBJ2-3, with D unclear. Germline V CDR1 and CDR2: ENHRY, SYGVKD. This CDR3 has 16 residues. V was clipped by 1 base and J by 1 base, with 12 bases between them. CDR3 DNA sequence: TGTGCCATCAGTGAGTGGCGGCTAGTGGGCACAGATACGCAGTATTTT. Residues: CAISEWRLVGTDTQYF.

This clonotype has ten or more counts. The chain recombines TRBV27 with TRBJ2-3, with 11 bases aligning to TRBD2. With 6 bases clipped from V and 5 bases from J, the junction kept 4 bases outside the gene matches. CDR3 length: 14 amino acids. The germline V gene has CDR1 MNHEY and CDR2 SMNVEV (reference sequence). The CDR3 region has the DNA TGTGCCAGCAGCTTAGCGGGAGGGATAGATACGCAGTATTTT. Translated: CASSLAGGIDTQYF.

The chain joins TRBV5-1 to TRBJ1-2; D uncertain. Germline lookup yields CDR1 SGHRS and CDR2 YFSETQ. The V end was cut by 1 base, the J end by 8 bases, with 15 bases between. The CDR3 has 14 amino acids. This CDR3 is CASSLSHEGRGYTF. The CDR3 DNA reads TGCGCCAGCAGCTTGTCCCACGAGGGTCGAGGCTACACCTTC. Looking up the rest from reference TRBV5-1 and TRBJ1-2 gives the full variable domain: KAGVTQTPRYLIKTRGQQVTLSCSPISGHRSVSWYQQTPGQGLQFLFEYFSETQRNKGNFPGRFSGRQFSNSRSEMNVSTLELGDSALYLCASSLSHEGRGYTFGSGTRLTVV.

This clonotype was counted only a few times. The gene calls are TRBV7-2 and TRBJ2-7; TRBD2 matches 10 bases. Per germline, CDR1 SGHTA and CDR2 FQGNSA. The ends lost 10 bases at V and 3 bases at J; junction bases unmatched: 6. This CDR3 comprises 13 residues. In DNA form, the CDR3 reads TGTGCCACTCGGACTAGCGGAAGCTACGAGCAGTACTTC. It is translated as CATRTSGSYEQYF.

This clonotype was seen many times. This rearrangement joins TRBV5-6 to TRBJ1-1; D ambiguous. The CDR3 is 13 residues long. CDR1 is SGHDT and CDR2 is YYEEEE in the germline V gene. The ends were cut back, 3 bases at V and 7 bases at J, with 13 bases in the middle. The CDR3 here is CASSSPLGDEAFF. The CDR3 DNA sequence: TGTGCCAGCAGCTCGCCCCTGGGAGATGAAGCTTTCTTT.

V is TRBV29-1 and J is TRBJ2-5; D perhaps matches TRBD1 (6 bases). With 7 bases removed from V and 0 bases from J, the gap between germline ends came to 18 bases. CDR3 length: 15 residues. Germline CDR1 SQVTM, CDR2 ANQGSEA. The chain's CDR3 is CSARYRAPYQETQYF. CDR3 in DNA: TGCAGCGCGAGGTACAGGGCCCCTTACCAAGAGACCCAGTACTTC.

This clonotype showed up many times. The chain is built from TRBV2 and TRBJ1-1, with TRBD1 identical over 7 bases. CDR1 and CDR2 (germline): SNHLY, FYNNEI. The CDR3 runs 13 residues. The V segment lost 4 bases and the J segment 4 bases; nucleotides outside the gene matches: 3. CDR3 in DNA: TGTGCCAGCAGTGGACAGGGTAGCACTGAAGCTTTCTTT. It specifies CASSGQGSTEAFF.

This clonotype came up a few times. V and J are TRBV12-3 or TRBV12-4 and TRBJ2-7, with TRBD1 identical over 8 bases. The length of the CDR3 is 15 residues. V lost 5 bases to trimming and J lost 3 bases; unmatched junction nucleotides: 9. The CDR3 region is CASSPGQGLIYEQYF. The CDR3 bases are TGTGCCAGCAGTCCAGGACAGGGATTGATCTACGAGCAGTACTTC.

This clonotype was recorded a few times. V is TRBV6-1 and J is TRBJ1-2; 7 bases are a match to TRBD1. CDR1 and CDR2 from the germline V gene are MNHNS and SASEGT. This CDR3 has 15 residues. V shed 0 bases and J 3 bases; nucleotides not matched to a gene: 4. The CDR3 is CASSEARDSHYGYTF. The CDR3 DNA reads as TGTGCCAGCAGTGAAGCCAGGGACAGCCACTATGGCTACACCTTC.